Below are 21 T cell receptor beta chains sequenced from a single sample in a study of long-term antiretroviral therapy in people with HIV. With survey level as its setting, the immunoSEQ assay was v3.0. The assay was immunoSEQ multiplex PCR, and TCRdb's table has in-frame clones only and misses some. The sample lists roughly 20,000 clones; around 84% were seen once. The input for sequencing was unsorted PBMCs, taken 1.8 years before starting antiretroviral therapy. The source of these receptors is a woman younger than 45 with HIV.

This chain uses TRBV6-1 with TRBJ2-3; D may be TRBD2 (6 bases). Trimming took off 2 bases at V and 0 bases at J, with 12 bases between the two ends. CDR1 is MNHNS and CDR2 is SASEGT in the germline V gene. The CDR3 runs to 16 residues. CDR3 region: CASSERTTPSTDTQYF. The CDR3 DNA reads TGTGCCAGCAGTGAACGGACTACTCCTAGCACAGATACGCAGTATTTT.

The CDR3: CAISDPSWSGNTIYF. The CDR3, as DNA: TGTGCCATCAGTGACCCATCGTGGTCTGGAAACACCATATATTTT. The chain couples TRBV10-3 to TRBJ1-3, with D unresolved. There are 15 residues in the CDR3. V lost 3 bases to trimming and J lost 1 base, with 10 bases between them. Per the germline V gene, CDR1 is ENHRY and CDR2 is SYGVKD.

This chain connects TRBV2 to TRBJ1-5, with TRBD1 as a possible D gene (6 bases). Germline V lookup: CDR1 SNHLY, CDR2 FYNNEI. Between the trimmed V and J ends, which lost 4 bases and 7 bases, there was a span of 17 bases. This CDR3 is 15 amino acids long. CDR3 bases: TGTGCCAGCAGTGCCAACAGGGACGACAGGCAGCCCCAGCATTTT. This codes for CASSANRDDRQPQHF.

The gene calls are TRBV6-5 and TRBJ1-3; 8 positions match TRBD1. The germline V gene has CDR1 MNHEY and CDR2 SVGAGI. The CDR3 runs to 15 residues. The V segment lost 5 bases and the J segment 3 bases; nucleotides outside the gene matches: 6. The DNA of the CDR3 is TGTGCCAGCAGTCAGGGACAGGCGGGTGGAAACACCATATATTTT. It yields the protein CASSQGQAGGNTIYF.

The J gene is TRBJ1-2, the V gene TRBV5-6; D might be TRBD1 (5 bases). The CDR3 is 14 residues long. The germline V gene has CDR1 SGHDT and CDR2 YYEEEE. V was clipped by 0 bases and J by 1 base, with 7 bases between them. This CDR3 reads CASSLGRVNYGYTF. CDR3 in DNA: TGTGCCAGCAGCTTGGGCAGGGTTAACTATGGCTACACCTTC.

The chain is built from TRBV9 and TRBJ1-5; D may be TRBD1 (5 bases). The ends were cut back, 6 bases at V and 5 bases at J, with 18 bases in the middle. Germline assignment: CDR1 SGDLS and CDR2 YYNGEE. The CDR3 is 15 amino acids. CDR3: CASNQQDTHDQPQHF. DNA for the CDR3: TGTGCCAGCAACCAACAGGATACCCATGATCAGCCCCAGCATTTT.

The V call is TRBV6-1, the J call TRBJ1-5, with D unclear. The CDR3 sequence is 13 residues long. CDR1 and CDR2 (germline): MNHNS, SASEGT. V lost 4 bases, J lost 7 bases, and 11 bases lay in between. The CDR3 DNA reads TGTGCCAGCAGTGGAAATCTGGACCAGCCCCAGCATTTT. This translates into CASSGNLDQPQHF.

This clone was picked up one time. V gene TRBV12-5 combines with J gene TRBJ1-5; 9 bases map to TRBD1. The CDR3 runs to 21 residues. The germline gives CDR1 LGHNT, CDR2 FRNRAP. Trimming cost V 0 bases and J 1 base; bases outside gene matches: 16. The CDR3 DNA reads TGTGCTAGTGGTTTGGTAAAAAAAGAAGGAGGGACAGGGAAGAGCAATCAGCCCCAGCATTTT. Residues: CASGLVKKEGGTGKSNQPQHF.

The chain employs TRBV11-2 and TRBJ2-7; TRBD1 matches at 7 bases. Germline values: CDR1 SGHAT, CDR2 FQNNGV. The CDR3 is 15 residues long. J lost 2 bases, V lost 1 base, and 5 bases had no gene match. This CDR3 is CASSLVGTAAYEQYF. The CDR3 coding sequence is TGTGCCAGCAGCTTAGTTGGGACAGCGGCCTACGAGCAGTACTTC.

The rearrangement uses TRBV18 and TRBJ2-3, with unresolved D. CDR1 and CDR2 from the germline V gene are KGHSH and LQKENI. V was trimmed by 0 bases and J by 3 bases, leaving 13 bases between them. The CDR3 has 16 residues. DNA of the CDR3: TGTGCCAGCTCACCACCAGGAGTTTTGGCGACAGATACGCAGTATTTT. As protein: CASSPPGVLATDTQYF. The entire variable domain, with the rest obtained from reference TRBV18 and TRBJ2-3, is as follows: NAGVMQNPRHLVRRRGQEARLRCSPMKGHSHVYWYRQLPEEGLKFMVYLQKENIIDESGMPKERFSAEFPKEGPSILRIQQVVRGDSAAYFCASSPPGVLATDTQYFGPGTRLTVL.

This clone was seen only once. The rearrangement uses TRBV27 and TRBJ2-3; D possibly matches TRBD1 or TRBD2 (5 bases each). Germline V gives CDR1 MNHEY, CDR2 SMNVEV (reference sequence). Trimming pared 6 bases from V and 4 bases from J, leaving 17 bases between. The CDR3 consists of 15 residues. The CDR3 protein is CASSRRGDRSDTQYF. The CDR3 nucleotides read TGTGCCAGCAGCCGGAGAGGGGATCGCTCAGATACGCAGTATTTT.

The CDR3 coding sequence is TGTGCCACCGAGACCGGGACCTCCTACAATGAGCAGTTCTTC. This translates into CATETGTSYNEQFF. The V and J genes are TRBV19 and TRBJ2-1; tentatively, D is TRBD1 or TRBD2 (5 bases each). V was trimmed by 10 bases and J by 0 bases, leaving 13 bases between them. The germline V gene has CDR1 LNHDA and CDR2 SQIVND (reference sequence). The CDR3 consists of 14 residues.

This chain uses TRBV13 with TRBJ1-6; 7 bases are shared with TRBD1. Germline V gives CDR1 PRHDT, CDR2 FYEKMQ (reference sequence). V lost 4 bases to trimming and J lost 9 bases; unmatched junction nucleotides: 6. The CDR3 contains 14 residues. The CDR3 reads CASSSRQGGSPLHF. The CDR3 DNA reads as TGTGCCAGCAGCTCTCGACAGGGTGGTTCACCCCTCCACTTT.

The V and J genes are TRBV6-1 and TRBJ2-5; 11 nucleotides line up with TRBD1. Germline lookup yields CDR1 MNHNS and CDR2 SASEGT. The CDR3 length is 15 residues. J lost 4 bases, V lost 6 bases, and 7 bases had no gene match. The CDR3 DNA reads TGTGCCAGCAGCACGCCGGGACAGGGGGTAGAGACCCAGTACTTC. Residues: CASSTPGQGVETQYF.

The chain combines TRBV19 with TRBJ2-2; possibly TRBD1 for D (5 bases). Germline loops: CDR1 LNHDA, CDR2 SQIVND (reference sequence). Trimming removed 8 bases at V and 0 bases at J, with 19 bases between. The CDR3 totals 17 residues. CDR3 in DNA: TGTGCCAGTCGATGGGGCCGTGGGGCAACGAACACCGGGGAGCTGTTTTTT. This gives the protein CASRWGRGATNTGELFF.

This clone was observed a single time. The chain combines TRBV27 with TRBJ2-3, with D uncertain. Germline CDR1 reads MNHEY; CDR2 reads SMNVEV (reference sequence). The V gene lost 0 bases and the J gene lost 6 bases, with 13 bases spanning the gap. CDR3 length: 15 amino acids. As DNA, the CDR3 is TGTGCCAGCAGTTTATCAGGATTCCCCAGCGATACGCAGTATTTT. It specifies CASSLSGFPSDTQYF.

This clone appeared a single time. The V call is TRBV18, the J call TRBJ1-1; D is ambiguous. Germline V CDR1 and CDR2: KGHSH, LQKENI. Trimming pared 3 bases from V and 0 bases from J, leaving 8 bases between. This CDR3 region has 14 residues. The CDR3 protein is CASSPLGLNTEAFF. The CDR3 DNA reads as TGTGCCAGCTCACCGCTCGGCCTGAACACTGAAGCTTTCTTT.

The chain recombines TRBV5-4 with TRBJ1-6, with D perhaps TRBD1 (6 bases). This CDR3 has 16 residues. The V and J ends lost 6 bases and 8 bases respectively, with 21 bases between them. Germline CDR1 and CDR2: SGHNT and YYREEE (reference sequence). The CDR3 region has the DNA TGTGCCAGCAACGTAAGGGGGTATCTGTCCGATTCACCCCTCCACTTT. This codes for CASNVRGYLSDSPLHF. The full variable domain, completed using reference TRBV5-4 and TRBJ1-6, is ETGVTQSPTHLIKTRGQQVTLRCSSQSGHNTVSWYQQALGQGPQFIFQYYREEENGRGNFPPRFSGLQFPNYSSELNVNALELDDSALYLCASNVRGYLSDSPLHFGNGTRLTVT.

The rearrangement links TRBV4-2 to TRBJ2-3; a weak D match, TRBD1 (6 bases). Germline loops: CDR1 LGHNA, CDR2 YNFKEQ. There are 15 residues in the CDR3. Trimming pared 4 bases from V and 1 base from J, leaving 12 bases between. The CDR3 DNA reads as TGTGCCAGCAGCCCGGGCGCAGGGGGCACAGATACGCAGTATTTT. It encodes CASSPGAGGTDTQYF.

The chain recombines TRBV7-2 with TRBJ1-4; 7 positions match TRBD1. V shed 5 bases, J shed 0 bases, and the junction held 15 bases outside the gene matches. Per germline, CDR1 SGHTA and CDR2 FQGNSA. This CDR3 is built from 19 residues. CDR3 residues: CASSRLPGQKLTTNEKLFF. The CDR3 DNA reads TGTGCCAGCAGCAGACTTCCGGGACAGAAACTTACAACTAATGAAAAACTGTTTTTT.

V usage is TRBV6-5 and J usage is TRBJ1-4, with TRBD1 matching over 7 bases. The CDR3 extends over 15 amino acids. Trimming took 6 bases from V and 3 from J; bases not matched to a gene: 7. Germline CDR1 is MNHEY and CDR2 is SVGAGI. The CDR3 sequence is CASRPDRVSNEKLFF. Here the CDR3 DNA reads TGTGCCAGCAGGCCCGACAGGGTCTCTAATGAAAAACTGTTTTTT.